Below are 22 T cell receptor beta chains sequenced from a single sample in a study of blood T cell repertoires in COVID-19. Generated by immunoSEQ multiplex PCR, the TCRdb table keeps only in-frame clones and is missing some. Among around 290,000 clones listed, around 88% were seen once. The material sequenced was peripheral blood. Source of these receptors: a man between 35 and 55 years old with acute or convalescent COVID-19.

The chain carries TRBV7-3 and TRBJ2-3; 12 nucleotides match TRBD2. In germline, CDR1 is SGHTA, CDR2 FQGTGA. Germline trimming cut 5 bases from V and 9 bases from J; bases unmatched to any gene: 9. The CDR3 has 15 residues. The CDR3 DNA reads TGTGCCAGCAGCGTAGGGACTAGCGGGCGGGGGACGCAGTATTTT. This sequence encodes CASSVGTSGRGTQYF.

CDR3 in amino acids: CASSDRASGYTF. In DNA form, the CDR3 reads TGTGCCAGCAGTGACAGGGCTAGTGGCTACACCTTC. The chain joins TRBV2 to TRBJ1-2, with a possible D match to TRBD1 (5 bases). Germline V gene lookup returns CDR1 SNHLY and CDR2 FYNNEI. The germline V and J ends were trimmed by 3 bases and 7 bases, with 9 bases remaining between them. This CDR3 has 12 amino acids.

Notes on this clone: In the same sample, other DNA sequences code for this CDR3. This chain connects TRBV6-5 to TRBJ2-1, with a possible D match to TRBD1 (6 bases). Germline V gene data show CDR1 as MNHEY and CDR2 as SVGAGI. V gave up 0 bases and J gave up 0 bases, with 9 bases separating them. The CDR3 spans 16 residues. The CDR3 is CASSYSRGSSYNEQFF. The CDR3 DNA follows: TGTGCCAGCAGTTACTCGAGGGGGAGCTCCTACAATGAGCAGTTCTTC.

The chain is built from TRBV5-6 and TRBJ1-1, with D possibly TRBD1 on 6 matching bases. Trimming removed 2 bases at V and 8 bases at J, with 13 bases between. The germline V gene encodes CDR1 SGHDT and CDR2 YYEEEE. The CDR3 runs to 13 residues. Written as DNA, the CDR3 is TGTGCCAGCAGCTTCGGGACACCGTTGGAAGCTTTCTTT. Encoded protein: CASSFGTPLEAFF.

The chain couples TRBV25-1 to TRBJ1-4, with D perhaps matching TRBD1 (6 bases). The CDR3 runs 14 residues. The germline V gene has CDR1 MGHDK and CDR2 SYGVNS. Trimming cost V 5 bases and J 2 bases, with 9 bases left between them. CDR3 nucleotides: TGTGCCAGCAGTAGGACAGCCACTAATGAAAAACTGTTTTTT. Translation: CASSRTATNEKLFF.

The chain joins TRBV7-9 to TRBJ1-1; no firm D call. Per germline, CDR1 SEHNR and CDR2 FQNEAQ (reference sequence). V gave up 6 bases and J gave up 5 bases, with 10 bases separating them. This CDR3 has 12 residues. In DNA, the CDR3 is TGTGCCAGCAGTCGGTCCGGGACTGAAGCTTTCTTT. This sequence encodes CASSRSGTEAFF. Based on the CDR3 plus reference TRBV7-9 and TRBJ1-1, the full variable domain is DTGVSQNPRHKITKRGQNVTFRCDPISEHNRLYWYRQTLGQGPEFLTYFQNEAQLEKSRLLSDRFSAERPKGSFSTLEIQRTEQGDSAMYLCASSRSGTEAFFGQGTRLTVV.

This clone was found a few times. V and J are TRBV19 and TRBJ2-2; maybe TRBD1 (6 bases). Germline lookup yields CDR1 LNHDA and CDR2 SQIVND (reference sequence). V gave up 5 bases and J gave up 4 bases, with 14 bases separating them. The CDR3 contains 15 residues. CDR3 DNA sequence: TGTGCCAGTAGTTTACAGGGTGTCCGCACCGGGGAGCTGTTTTTT. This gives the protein CASSLQGVRTGELFF.

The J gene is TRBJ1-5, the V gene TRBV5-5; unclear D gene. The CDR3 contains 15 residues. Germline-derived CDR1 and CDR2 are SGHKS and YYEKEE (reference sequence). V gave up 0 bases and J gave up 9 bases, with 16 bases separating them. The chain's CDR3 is CASSLGAGFAWPQHF. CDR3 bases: TGTGCCAGCAGCTTGGGGGCGGGTTTCGCGTGGCCCCAGCATTTT.

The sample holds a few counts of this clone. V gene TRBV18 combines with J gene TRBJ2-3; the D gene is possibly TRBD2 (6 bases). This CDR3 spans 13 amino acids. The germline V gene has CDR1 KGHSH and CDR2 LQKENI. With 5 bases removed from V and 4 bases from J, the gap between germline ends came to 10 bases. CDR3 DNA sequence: TGTGCCAGCTCAGGAGGGGCTCCAGATACGCAGTATTTT. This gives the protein CASSGGAPDTQYF.

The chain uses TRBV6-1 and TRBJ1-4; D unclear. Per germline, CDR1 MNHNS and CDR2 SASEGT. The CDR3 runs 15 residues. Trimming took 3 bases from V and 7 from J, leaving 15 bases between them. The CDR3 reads CASSDGFPSGEKLFF. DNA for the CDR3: TGTGCCAGCAGTGATGGGTTTCCCAGCGGTGAAAAACTGTTTTTT.

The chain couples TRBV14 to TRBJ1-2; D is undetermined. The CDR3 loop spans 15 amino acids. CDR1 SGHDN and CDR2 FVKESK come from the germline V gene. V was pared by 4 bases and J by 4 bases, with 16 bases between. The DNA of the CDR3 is TGTGCCAGCAGCCGACTAGGGTCGGGGAGCTATGGCTACACCTTC. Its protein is CASSRLGSGSYGYTF.

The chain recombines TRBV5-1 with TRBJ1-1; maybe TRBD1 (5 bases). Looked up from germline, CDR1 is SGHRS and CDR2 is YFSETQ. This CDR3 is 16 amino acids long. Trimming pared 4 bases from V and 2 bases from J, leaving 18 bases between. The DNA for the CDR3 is TGCGCCAGCAGCACAGAAGCGGGAAGGGGCAACACTGAAGCTTTCTTT. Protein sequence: CASSTEAGRGNTEAFF.

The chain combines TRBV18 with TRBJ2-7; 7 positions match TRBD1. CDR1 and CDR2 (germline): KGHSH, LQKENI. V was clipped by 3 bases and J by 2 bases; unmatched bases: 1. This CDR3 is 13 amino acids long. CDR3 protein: CASSPDRAYEQYF. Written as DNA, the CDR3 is TGTGCCAGCTCACCCGACAGGGCCTACGAGCAGTACTTC.

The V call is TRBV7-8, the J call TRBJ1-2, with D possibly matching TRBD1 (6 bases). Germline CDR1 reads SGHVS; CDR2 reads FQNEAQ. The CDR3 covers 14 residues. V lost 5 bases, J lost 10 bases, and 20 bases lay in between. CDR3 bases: TGTGCCAGCAGCCCCCTACCTGGACAGTCAGCCTACACCTTC. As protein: CASSPLPGQSAYTF.

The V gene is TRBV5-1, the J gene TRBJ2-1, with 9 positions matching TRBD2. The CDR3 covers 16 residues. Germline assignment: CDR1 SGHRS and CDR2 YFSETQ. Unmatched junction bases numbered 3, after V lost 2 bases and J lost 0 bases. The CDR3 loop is CASSFGLAHSYNEQFF. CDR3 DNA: TGCGCCAGCAGCTTTGGACTAGCGCACTCCTACAATGAGCAGTTCTTC.

The CDR3 nucleotides read TGTGCCAGCTCGAAGGACAGGGATTCACCCCTCCACTTT. Its protein product is CASSKDRDSPLHF. The chain recombines TRBV18 with TRBJ1-6, with 8 bases aligning to TRBD1. V lost 6 bases and J lost 8; bases outside the gene matches: 3. The germline V gene has CDR1 KGHSH and CDR2 LQKENI. This CDR3 has 13 residues. Variable domain in full (rest from reference TRBV18 and TRBJ1-6): NAGVMQNPRHLVRRRGQEARLRCSPMKGHSHVYWYRQLPEEGLKFMVYLQKENIIDESGMPKERFSAEFPKEGPSILRIQQVVRGDSAAYFCASSKDRDSPLHFGNGTRLTVT.

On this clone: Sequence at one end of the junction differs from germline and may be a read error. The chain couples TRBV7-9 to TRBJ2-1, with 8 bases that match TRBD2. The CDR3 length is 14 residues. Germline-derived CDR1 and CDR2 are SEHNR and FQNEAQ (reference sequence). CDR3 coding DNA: TGTGCCAGCACCCCCCGGACTAGCTTGAATGAGCTGTTCTTC. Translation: CASTPRTSLNELFF.

The CDR3 nucleotides read TGTGCCAGCGGGGGACGGACGTATAGCAATCAGCCCCAGCATTTT. Its translation is CASGGRTYSNQPQHF. The gene calls are TRBV19 and TRBJ1-5; D might be TRBD1 (5 bases). Trimming pared 9 bases from V and 0 bases from J, leaving 15 bases between. CDR1 is LNHDA and CDR2 is SQIVND in the germline V gene (reference sequence). The CDR3 totals 15 residues.

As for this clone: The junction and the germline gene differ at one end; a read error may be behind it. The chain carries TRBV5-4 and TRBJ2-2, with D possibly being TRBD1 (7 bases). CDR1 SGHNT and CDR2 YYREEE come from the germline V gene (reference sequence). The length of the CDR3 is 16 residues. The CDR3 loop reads CASSLSLFRGAGGLFF. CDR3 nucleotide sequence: TGTGCCAGCAGCTTAAGTCTTTTCAGGGGGGCCGGGGGGCTGTTTTTT.

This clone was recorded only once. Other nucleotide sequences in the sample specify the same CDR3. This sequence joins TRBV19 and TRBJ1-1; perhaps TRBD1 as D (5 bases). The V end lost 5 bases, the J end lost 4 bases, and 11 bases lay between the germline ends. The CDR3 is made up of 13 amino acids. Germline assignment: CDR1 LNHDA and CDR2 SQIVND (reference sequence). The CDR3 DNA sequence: TGTGCCAGTAGTGGAAGGGGTTTCACTGAAGCTTTCTTT. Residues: CASSGRGFTEAFF.

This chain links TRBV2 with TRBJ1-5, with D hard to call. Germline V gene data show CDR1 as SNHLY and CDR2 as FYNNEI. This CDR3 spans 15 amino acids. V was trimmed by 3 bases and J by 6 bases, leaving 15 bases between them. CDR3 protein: CASSDGPGAGQPQHF. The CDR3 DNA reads TGTGCCAGCAGTGATGGCCCCGGAGCGGGTCAGCCCCAGCATTTT.

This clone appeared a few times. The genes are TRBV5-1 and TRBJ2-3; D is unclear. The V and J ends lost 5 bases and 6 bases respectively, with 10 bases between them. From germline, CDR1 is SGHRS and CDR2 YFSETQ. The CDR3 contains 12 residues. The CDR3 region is CASSFNEDTQYF. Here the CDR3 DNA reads TGCGCCAGCAGTTTTAACGAGGATACGCAGTATTTT.